The rows below give T cell receptor beta chains drawn from one sample of a study of Graves' ophthalmopathy and Graves' hyperthyroidism. TCRdb reanalysed the multiplex PCR reads using MiXCR and keeps one entry per CDR3 protein. The sample consists of hundreds of thousands of distinct CDR3 sequences, 40% of them appearing once. The sequenced sample was peripheral blood. Source of these receptors: an adult man with Graves' ophthalmopathy. Both conserved end residues are part of each CDR3. The order of the fields is D gene, V gene, clone size, J gene, CDR3 DNA, CDR3 protein. The D gene is left open where the match is weak. Some rows have no size entry. The others give once, few or many, or a class for an expanded clone.

d_call: -
v_call: TRBV11-1
clone_size: few
j_call: TRBJ1-2
cdr3_nt: TGTGCCAGCAGCTTGGATTTGTTCGCCTCTATCTATGGCTACACCTTC
cdr3_aa: CASSLDLFASIYGYTF

d_call: -
v_call: TRBV25-1
clone_size: -
j_call: TRBJ2-5
cdr3_nt: TGTGCCACCCAACCTCTGGGAGGTCAAGAGACCCAGTACTTC
cdr3_aa: CATQPLGGQETQYF

d_call: -
v_call: TRBV18
clone_size: -
j_call: TRBJ1-4
cdr3_nt: TGTGCCAGCTCACCACCGGACGTCCAAGGCGAAAAACTGTTTTTT
cdr3_aa: CASSPPDVQGEKLFF

d_call: TRBD1
v_call: TRBV6-4
clone_size: -
j_call: TRBJ1-1
cdr3_nt: TGTGCCAGCAGTTTATACAGGGGGCTTGACACTGAAGCTTTCTTT
cdr3_aa: CASSLYRGLDTEAFF

d_call: -
v_call: TRBV12-3/TRBV12-4
clone_size: many
j_call: TRBJ1-1
cdr3_nt: TGTGCCAGCAGTTTTCATTTCGAGGGAGGCACTGAAGCTTTCTTT
cdr3_aa: CASSFHFEGGTEAFF

d_call: -
v_call: TRBV7-9
clone_size: many
j_call: TRBJ1-1
cdr3_nt: TGTGCCAGCAGCCCTTGGGGGGCGAACACTGAAGCTTTCTTT
cdr3_aa: CASSPWGANTEAFF

d_call: -
v_call: TRBV7-9
clone_size: many
j_call: TRBJ2-7
cdr3_nt: TGTGCCAGCAGTCCTAAAAACGGACCTCTAGGCGAGCAGTACTTC
cdr3_aa: CASSPKNGPLGEQYF

d_call: -
v_call: TRBV29-1
clone_size: many
j_call: TRBJ2-7
cdr3_nt: TGCAGCGTCCCGGGGCCCGGATACGAGCAGTACTTC
cdr3_aa: CSVPGPGYEQYF

d_call: TRBD1
v_call: TRBV4-1
clone_size: -
j_call: TRBJ1-5
cdr3_nt: TGCGCCAGCAGCCAACAACAGGGGGCTGGACAGCCCCAGCATTTT
cdr3_aa: CASSQQQGAGQPQHF

d_call: -
v_call: TRBV29-1
clone_size: many
j_call: TRBJ1-2
cdr3_nt: TGCAGCGCCGAAATCCGCGTAGGACGGATAAACTATGGCTACACCTTC
cdr3_aa: CSAEIRVGRINYGYTF

d_call: -
v_call: TRBV7-9
clone_size: few
j_call: TRBJ2-2
cdr3_nt: TGCGCCAGCAGCTTGGGGGTCTCTTTGGTCCCCGGGGAGCTGTTTTTT
cdr3_aa: CASSLGVSLVPGELFF

d_call: -
v_call: TRBV6-1
clone_size: -
j_call: TRBJ1-1
cdr3_nt: TGTGCCAGCAGTGAAGCGCGGCAGAACACTGAAGCTTTCTTT
cdr3_aa: CASSEARQNTEAFF

d_call: -
v_call: TRBV2
clone_size: -
j_call: TRBJ1-1
cdr3_nt: TGTGCCAGCAGTTACGTTTGGGGAGGAGACACTGAAGCTTTCTTT
cdr3_aa: CASSYVWGGDTEAFF

d_call: TRBD2
v_call: TRBV7-9
clone_size: -
j_call: TRBJ2-2
cdr3_nt: TGTGCCAGCAGCTTTAGCGGGGGGGCCATCGGCACCGGGGAGCTGTTTTTT
cdr3_aa: CASSFSGGAIGTGELFF

d_call: -
v_call: TRBV29-1
clone_size: few
j_call: TRBJ2-3
cdr3_nt: TGCAGCGTTGATACGCAATCCACAGATACGCAGTATTTT
cdr3_aa: CSVDTQSTDTQYF

d_call: -
v_call: TRBV15
clone_size: -
j_call: TRBJ2-7
cdr3_nt: TGTGCCACCAGCAGCTTGGCCCCCCGGGCAAGCCGATCCGAGCAGTACTTC
cdr3_aa: CATSSLAPRASRSEQYF

d_call: -
v_call: TRBV6-5
clone_size: -
j_call: TRBJ2-5
cdr3_nt: TGTGCCAGCAGTCCCGAGAGGGCCAAAGAGACCCAGTACTTC
cdr3_aa: CASSPERAKETQYF

d_call: -
v_call: TRBV7-2
clone_size: -
j_call: TRBJ2-7
cdr3_nt: TGTGCCAACAGCTCCTTTTCCGGAAACGAGCAGTACTTC
cdr3_aa: CANSSFSGNEQYF

d_call: -
v_call: TRBV29-1
clone_size: -
j_call: TRBJ2-5
cdr3_nt: TGCAGCGTTGCGGGCCAGGGGACGAATGCCCAAGAGACCCAGTACTTC
cdr3_aa: CSVAGQGTNAQETQYF

d_call: TRBD1
v_call: TRBV19
clone_size: -
j_call: TRBJ1-2
cdr3_nt: TGTGCCAGTAGCGAAGACAGGGTCCATGGCTACACCTTC
cdr3_aa: CASSEDRVHGYTF

d_call: TRBD2
v_call: TRBV19
clone_size: many
j_call: TRBJ2-7
cdr3_nt: TGTGCCAGTAGTATCAGCGGGAGCGCGCCCTACGAGCAGTACTTC
cdr3_aa: CASSISGSAPYEQYF

d_call: -
v_call: TRBV19
clone_size: -
j_call: TRBJ2-7
cdr3_nt: TGTGCCAGTAGTAGGGTAGGACTGTCCTCCTACGAGCAGTACTTC
cdr3_aa: CASSRVGLSSYEQYF

d_call: TRBD1
v_call: TRBV6-6
clone_size: -
j_call: TRBJ1-6
cdr3_nt: TGTGCCAGCAGGACAGGGACCGAATCGGTACCCCTCCACTTT
cdr3_aa: CASRTGTESVPLHF

d_call: -
v_call: TRBV29-1
clone_size: many
j_call: TRBJ2-2
cdr3_nt: TGCAGCGTCGACGGACAGAAGAACACCGGGGAGCTGTTTTTT
cdr3_aa: CSVDGQKNTGELFF

d_call: -
v_call: TRBV12-3/TRBV12-4
clone_size: -
j_call: TRBJ1-2
cdr3_nt: TGTGCCAGCAAATCGGGGGCTAACTATGGCTACACCTTC
cdr3_aa: CASKSGANYGYTF

d_call: -
v_call: TRBV9
clone_size: few
j_call: TRBJ2-5
cdr3_nt: TGTGCCAGCAGCGTAGAGGCAGGTGCGGAGGAGACCCAGTACTTC
cdr3_aa: CASSVEAGAEETQYF

d_call: -
v_call: TRBV25-1
clone_size: many
j_call: TRBJ1-5
cdr3_nt: TGTGCCAGCAGTACGGGGGGGGCAGATCAGCCCCAGCATTTT
cdr3_aa: CASSTGGADQPQHF

d_call: TRBD1
v_call: TRBV20-1
clone_size: many
j_call: TRBJ1-1
cdr3_nt: TGCAGTGCTCCAGGGGGCCTCGCTGAAGCTTTCTTT
cdr3_aa: CSAPGGLAEAFF

d_call: -
v_call: TRBV10-1
clone_size: -
j_call: TRBJ2-3
cdr3_nt: TGCGCCAGCAAGGGTAGTTTAACAGATACGCAGTATTTT
cdr3_aa: CASKGSLTDTQYF